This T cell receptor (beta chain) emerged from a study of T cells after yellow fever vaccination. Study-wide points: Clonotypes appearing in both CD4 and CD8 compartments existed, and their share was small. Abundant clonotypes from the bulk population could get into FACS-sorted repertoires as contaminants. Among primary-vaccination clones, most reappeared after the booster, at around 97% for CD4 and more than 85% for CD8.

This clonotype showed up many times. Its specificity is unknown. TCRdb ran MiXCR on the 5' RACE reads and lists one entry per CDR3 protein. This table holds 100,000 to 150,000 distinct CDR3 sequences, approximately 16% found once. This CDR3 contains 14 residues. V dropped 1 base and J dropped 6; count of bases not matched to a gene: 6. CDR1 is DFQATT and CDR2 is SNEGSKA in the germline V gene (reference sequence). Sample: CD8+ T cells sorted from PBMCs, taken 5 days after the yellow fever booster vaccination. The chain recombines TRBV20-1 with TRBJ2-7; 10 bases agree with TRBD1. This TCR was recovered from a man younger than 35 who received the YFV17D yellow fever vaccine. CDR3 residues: CSARVRDRGSEQYF. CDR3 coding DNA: TGCAGTGCTAGAGTTCGGGACAGGGGTTCCGAGCAGTACTTC.